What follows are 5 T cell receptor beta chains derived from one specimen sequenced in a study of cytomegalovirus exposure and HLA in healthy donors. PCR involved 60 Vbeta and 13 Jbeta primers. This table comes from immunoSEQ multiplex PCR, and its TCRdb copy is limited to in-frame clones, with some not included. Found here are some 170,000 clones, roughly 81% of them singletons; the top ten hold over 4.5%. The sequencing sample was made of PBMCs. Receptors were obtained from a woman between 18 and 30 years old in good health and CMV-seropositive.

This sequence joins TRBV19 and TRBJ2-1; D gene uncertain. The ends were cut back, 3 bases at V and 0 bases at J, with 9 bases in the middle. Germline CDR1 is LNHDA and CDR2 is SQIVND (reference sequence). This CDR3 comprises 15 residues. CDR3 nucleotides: TGTGCCAGTAGTATTGTGTTGAGCTCCTACAATGAGCAGTTCTTC. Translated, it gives CASSIVLSSYNEQFF.

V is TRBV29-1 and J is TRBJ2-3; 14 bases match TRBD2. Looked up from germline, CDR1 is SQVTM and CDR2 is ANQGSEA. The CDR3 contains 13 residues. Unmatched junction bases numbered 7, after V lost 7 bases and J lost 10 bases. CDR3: CSAMTSGGAPQYF. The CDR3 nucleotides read TGCAGCGCAATGACTAGCGGGGGGGCACCGCAGTATTTT.

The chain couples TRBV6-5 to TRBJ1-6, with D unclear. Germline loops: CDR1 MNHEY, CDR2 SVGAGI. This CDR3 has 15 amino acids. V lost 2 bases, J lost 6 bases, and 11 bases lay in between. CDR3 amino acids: CASSYGLEINSPLHF. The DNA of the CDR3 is TGTGCCAGCAGTTACGGGCTGGAAATTAATTCACCCCTCCACTTT.

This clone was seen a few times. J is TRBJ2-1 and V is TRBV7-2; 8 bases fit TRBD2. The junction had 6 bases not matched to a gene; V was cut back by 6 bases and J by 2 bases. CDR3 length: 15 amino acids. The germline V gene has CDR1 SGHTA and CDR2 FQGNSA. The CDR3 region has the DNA TGTGCCAGCAGGGGGTTAGCGGGGCCCTACAATGAGCAGTTCTTC. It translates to CASRGLAGPYNEQFF.

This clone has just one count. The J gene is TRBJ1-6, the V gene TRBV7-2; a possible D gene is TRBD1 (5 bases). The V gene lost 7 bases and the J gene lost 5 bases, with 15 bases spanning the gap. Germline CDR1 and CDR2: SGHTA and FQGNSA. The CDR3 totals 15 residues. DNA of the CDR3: TGTGCCAGCAAAAGCCAGGGCCCGAATAATTCACCCCTCCACTTT. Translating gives CASKSQGPNNSPLHF.